A single sample gave rise to the 9 T cell receptor beta chains below, sequenced in a study of OX40 agonist ivuxolimab in advanced cancers. Clones were read by immunoSEQ multiplex PCR, and TCRdb kept only the in-frame ones, dropping some. The sample carries roughly 18,000 clones, around two thirds recorded once. Sequenced material: CD4+ or CD8+ T cells sorted from blood, taken in a trial of the OX40 agonist ivuxolimab. These receptor sequences come from an adult with an advanced solid tumor such as melanoma, head and neck, liver or kidney cancer.

V usage is TRBV4-1 and J usage is TRBJ2-7; 8 nucleotides align to TRBD2. V gave up 5 bases and J gave up 2 bases; unmatched junction bases: 5. Germline V gene sequence: CDR1 MGHRA, CDR2 YSYEKL. The CDR3 sequence is 14 residues long. CDR3 residues: CASSSLAGPYEQYF. CDR3 DNA sequence: TGCGCCAGCAGCTCCTTAGCGGGACCCTACGAGCAGTACTTC.

In nucleotides, the CDR3 is TGTGCCAGCAGCGTGGATACTGGTTCCTACGAGCAGTACTTC. Translating gives CASSVDTGSYEQYF. This chain uses TRBV9 with TRBJ2-7, with D hard to call. This CDR3 is 14 amino acids long. The germline CDR1 and CDR2 sequences are SGDLS and YYNGEE. Trimming took 2 bases from V and 1 from J, leaving 10 bases between them.

V usage is TRBV10-3 and J usage is TRBJ1-6, with D perhaps matching TRBD1 (5 bases). The germline gives CDR1 ENHRY, CDR2 SYGVKD. CDR3 length equals 14 residues. Trimming left V 4 bases short and J 7 bases short, with 11 bases between. The CDR3 coding sequence is TGTGCCATCAGTGGGGACGGGGACAATTCACCCCTCCACTTT. Amino acids: CAISGDGDNSPLHF.

The chain employs TRBV9 and TRBJ2-5, with TRBD1 matching over 8 bases. The tail of the sequence fits TRBJ2-7 better, so the J call may be wrong. The germline CDR1 and CDR2 sequences are SGDLS and YYNGEE. This CDR3 region has 15 residues. CDR3 in amino acids: CASSGGQVSSYEQYF. The CDR3 nucleotides read TGTGCCAGCAGCGGGGGACAGGTTTCCTCCTACGAGCAGTACTTC.

V gene TRBV5-6 combines with J gene TRBJ1-1; D perhaps matches TRBD1 (5 bases). This CDR3 is 15 amino acids long. The ends were cut back, 5 bases at V and 3 bases at J, with 17 bases in the middle. Germline lookup yields CDR1 SGHDT and CDR2 YYEEEE. The chain's CDR3 is CASRSGGAGDTEAFF. DNA of the CDR3: TGTGCCAGCAGATCCGGGGGAGCCGGGGACACTGAAGCTTTCTTT. Supplemented by reference TRBV5-6 and TRBJ1-1, the full variable domain reads DAGVTQSPTHLIKTRGQQVTLRCSPKSGHDTVSWYQQALGQGPQFIFQYYEEEERQRGNFPDRFSGHQFPNYSSELNVNALLLGDSALYLCASRSGGAGDTEAFFGQGTRLTVV.

The genes are TRBV7-2 and TRBJ2-7; D is unclear. The CDR3 is 12 amino acids. Deletions cut 2 bases from V and 0 bases from J, with 2 bases between. Germline CDR1 and CDR2: SGHTA and FQGNSA. The CDR3 reads CASSLSSYEQYF. The CDR3 region has the DNA TGTGCCAGCAGCTTAAGCTCCTACGAGCAGTACTTC.

This chain connects TRBV5-4 to TRBJ2-1; 7 bases are shared with TRBD1. The V and J ends lost 4 bases and 9 bases, in that order; junction bases with no gene match: 10. Germline V gene data show CDR1 as SGHNT and CDR2 as YYREEE (reference sequence). The CDR3 has 14 amino acids. The CDR3 sequence is CASSHLEGASEQFF. In nucleotides, the CDR3 is TGTGCCAGCAGCCACCTCGAGGGGGCTAGTGAGCAGTTCTTC. Variable domain in full (rest from reference TRBV5-4 and TRBJ2-1): ETGVTQSPTHLIKTRGQQVTLRCSSQSGHNTVSWYQQALGQGPQFIFQYYREEENGRGNFPPRFSGLQFPNYSSELNVNALELDDSALYLCASSHLEGASEQFFGPGTRLTVL.

The chain links TRBV19 to TRBJ1-2, with TRBD1 matching over 7 bases. Germline CDR1 and CDR2: LNHDA and SQIVND (reference sequence). This CDR3 has 14 amino acids. V gave up 5 bases and J gave up 3 bases; unmatched junction bases: 6. DNA of the CDR3: TGTGCCAGTAGTCCCGGGACAGCTGACTATGGCTACACCTTC. Its protein product is CASSPGTADYGYTF.

This chain links TRBV7-2 with TRBJ2-3; 7 bases match TRBD2. The CDR3 runs 16 residues. Germline-derived CDR1 and CDR2 are SGHTA and FQGNSA. V was clipped by 2 bases and J by 1 base; unmatched bases: 6. The CDR3 loop reads CASSLQAGSGTDTQYF. DNA for the CDR3: TGTGCCAGCAGCTTACAAGCGGGAAGCGGCACAGATACGCAGTATTTT. Filled out from reference TRBV7-2 and TRBJ2-3, the complete variable domain reads GAGVSQSPSNKVTEKGKDVELRCDPISGHTALYWYRQSLGQGLEFLIYFQGNSAPDKSGLPSDRFSAERTGGSVSTLTIQRTQQEDSAVYLCASSLQAGSGTDTQYFGPGTRLTVL.